Shown below are 26 T cell receptor beta chains from a single sample sequenced in a study of blood T cell repertoires in COVID-19. The assay was immunoSEQ multiplex PCR, and TCRdb's table has in-frame clones only and misses some. The table records a few hundred thousand clones, about 89% of them present only once. Sequencing was done on a sample of PBMCs or T cells enriched from blood (not recorded which). The receptors stem from a man aged 40-50 years who had recovered from COVID-19.

The chain is built from TRBV21-1 and TRBJ2-3; whether TRBD2, the table's D call, matches the DNA was not checked. TRBV21-1 is labeled a pseudogene. The CDR3 totals 19 residues. The CDR3 sequence: CASSNLSGVRLAFTDTQYF. The CDR3 region has the DNA TGTGCCAGCAGCAACCTTTCGGGGGTCAGACTAGCGTTCACAGATACGCAGTATTTT.

This clone appeared once. The gene calls are TRBV18 and TRBJ2-2; perhaps TRBD1 as D (6 bases). The V end lost 3 bases, the J end lost 1 base, and 6 bases lay between the germline ends. Germline assignment: CDR1 KGHSH and CDR2 LQKENI. The CDR3 is made up of 14 amino acids. The CDR3 sequence is CASSPGQNTGELFF. The CDR3 nucleotides are TGTGCCAGCTCACCGGGACAGAACACCGGGGAGCTGTTTTTT.

V gene TRBV4-1 combines with J gene TRBJ2-1; no firm D call. V shed 1 base and J shed 6 bases, with 4 bases lying between them. Germline CDR1 and CDR2: MGHRA and YSYEKL. This CDR3 spans 12 amino acids. Here the CDR3 reads CASSQVSNEQFF. The CDR3 DNA reads TGCGCCAGCAGCCAAGTTAGCAATGAGCAGTTCTTC.

This chain joins TRBV7-3 and TRBJ2-2, with D possibly TRBD2 on 5 matching bases. Trimming took off 2 bases at V and 0 bases at J, with 7 bases between the two ends. Germline values: CDR1 SGHTA, CDR2 FQGTGA. The CDR3 consists of 15 residues. The CDR3, as DNA: TGTGCCAGCAGCTTAGGTAGCGCGAACACCGGGGAGCTGTTTTTT. Protein sequence: CASSLGSANTGELFF.

The J gene is TRBJ1-5, the V gene TRBV24-1, with D possibly being TRBD1 (6 bases). CDR1 KGHDR and CDR2 SFDVKD come from the germline V gene. Trimming pared 7 bases from V and 4 bases from J, leaving 19 bases between. The CDR3 sequence is 16 residues long. The CDR3 sequence: CATRGTMQGPNQPQHF. Written as DNA, the CDR3 is TGTGCCACCAGGGGGACGATGCAGGGGCCGAATCAGCCCCAGCATTTT.

This chain connects TRBV18 to TRBJ2-2, with D unclear. Germline assignment: CDR1 KGHSH and CDR2 LQKENI. The CDR3 runs to 15 residues. The germline V and J ends were trimmed by 2 bases and 2 bases, with 9 bases remaining between them. CDR3 bases: TGTGCCAGCTCACCATTGGCCAAAAACACCGGGGAGCTGTTTTTT. It is translated as CASSPLAKNTGELFF.

The CDR3 bases are TGTGCCAGCAGCCGATGGACAGGGCCTTATAGCAATCAGCCCCAGCATTTT. This sequence encodes CASSRWTGPYSNQPQHF. The chain is built from TRBV6-6 and TRBJ1-5; TRBD1 matches at 8 bases. The germline CDR1 and CDR2 sequences are MNHNY and SVGAGI (reference sequence). This CDR3 is 17 amino acids long. Losses at the gene ends were 6 bases for V and 0 bases for J; bases not matched to a gene: 10.

The chain links TRBV28 to TRBJ1-5; D may be TRBD1 (6 bases). The V gene's germline CDR1 is MDHEN and CDR2 SYDVKM. CDR3 length: 15 amino acids. The V and J ends lost 2 bases and 4 bases respectively, with 12 bases between them. The CDR3: CASSLPDSLNQPQHF. In DNA, the CDR3 is TGTGCCAGCAGTTTACCGGACAGCCTTAATCAGCCCCAGCATTTT.

V is TRBV5-1 and J is TRBJ2-1; tentatively, D is TRBD2 (5 bases). CDR1 and CDR2 from the germline V gene are SGHRS and YFSETQ. Trimming took off 0 bases at V and 7 bases at J, with 11 bases between the two ends. This CDR3 has 14 residues. The CDR3 region is CASSLAEGRNEQFF. The CDR3 coding sequence is TGCGCCAGCAGCTTGGCTGAGGGCCGGAATGAGCAGTTCTTC.

The V and J genes are TRBV3-1 (or the pseudogene TRBV3-2) and TRBJ1-1, with 12 bases fitting TRBD1. The CDR3 totals 19 residues. Per germline, CDR1 LGHDT and CDR2 YNNKEL (reference sequence). Trimming removed 5 bases from V and 1 base from J; junction bases left unmatched: 14. The CDR3 coding sequence is TGTGCCAGCAGCTCAAGGGTCTCGGGACAGGGGGCCTCGAACACTGAAGCTTTCTTT. Protein sequence: CASSSRVSGQGASNTEAFF.

This clone was counted only a few times. Here the CDR3 reads CASSSRPDRAAYEQYF. CDR3 coding DNA: TGTGCCAGCAGCTCTCGGCCGGACAGGGCGGCCTACGAGCAGTACTTC. This chain joins TRBV11-3 and TRBJ2-7, with TRBD1 matching over 8 bases. The length of the CDR3 is 16 residues. The V segment lost 4 bases and the J segment 2 bases; nucleotides outside the gene matches: 10. Germline CDR1 and CDR2: SGHNT and YENEEA.

V and J are TRBV3-1 (or the pseudogene TRBV3-2) and TRBJ1-2; D may be TRBD1 (6 bases). The germline CDR1 and CDR2 sequences are LGHDT and YNNKEL (reference sequence). The CDR3 runs to 13 residues. Trimming took 1 base from V and 3 from J, leaving 6 bases between them. DNA for the CDR3: TGTGCCAGCAGCCAAGGGACAGACTATGGCTACACCTTC. Protein product: CASSQGTDYGYTF.

The chain combines TRBV15 with TRBJ2-7; 8 nucleotides line up with TRBD2. This CDR3 comprises 16 residues. V was clipped by 1 base and J by 2 bases; unmatched bases: 7. Per the germline V gene, CDR1 is LNHNV and CDR2 is YYDKDF (reference sequence). The CDR3 nucleotides read TGTGCCACCAGCAGAGGCGGTGATAGCGGGGCCTACGAGCAGTACTTC. This translates into CATSRGGDSGAYEQYF.

V gene TRBV7-2 combines with J gene TRBJ2-7; 8 bases align to TRBD2. This CDR3 comprises 14 residues. The V gene end was trimmed by 8 bases and the J gene end by 6 bases; junction bases not matched to a gene: 12. Germline V gene lookup returns CDR1 SGHTA and CDR2 FQGNSA. Written as DNA, the CDR3 is TGTGCCAGCCTGCCTCAAGCGGGAGTGGGCGAGCAGTACTTC. It yields the protein CASLPQAGVGEQYF.

The V gene is TRBV7-2, the J gene TRBJ2-2; 9 nucleotides align to TRBD1. CDR1 is SGHTA and CDR2 is FQGNSA in the germline V gene. Trimming at V came to 6 bases and at J to 3 bases, leaving 8 bases not matched to a gene. CDR3 size: 16 residues. The CDR3 DNA reads as TGTGCCAGCAGTCTCCGGAGACAGGGGGACACCGGGGAGCTGTTTTTT. As protein: CASSLRRQGDTGELFF.

This clone was counted once. V usage is TRBV13 and J usage is TRBJ2-7; a weak D match, TRBD1 (5 bases). Germline loops: CDR1 PRHDT, CDR2 FYEKMQ (reference sequence). With 3 bases removed from V and 2 bases from J, the gap between germline ends came to 14 bases. The CDR3 contains 15 residues. The CDR3 DNA reads TGTGCCAGCAGCTTTGGGGCGTATTACGCCTACGAGCAGTACTTC. Translated, it gives CASSFGAYYAYEQYF.

The chain joins TRBV9 to TRBJ2-1; TRBD1 aligns across 7 bases. V shed 4 bases, J shed 3 bases, and the junction held 7 bases outside the gene matches. CDR1 SGDLS and CDR2 YYNGEE come from the germline V gene. The CDR3 has 15 amino acids. CDR3 sequence reads: CASSPYRTGYNEQFF. CDR3 sequence (DNA): TGTGCCAGCAGCCCCTACAGGACAGGCTACAATGAGCAGTTCTTC.

This clone has only a few counts. The chain carries TRBV7-3 and TRBJ2-7; possibly TRBD2 for D (6 bases). CDR3 length equals 16 residues. Germline V gene sequence: CDR1 SGHTA, CDR2 FQGTGA. The ends were cut back, 6 bases at V and 1 base at J, with 19 bases in the middle. The CDR3 is CASSRTAVEGSYEQYF. CDR3 bases: TGTGCCAGCAGTCGTACTGCCGTGGAGGGTTCCTACGAGCAGTACTTC.

The chain has TRBV11-2 and TRBJ2-6; 7 bases are a match to TRBD1. The CDR3 sequence is 19 residues long. Unmatched junction bases numbered 13, after V lost 5 bases and J lost 0 bases. CDR1 and CDR2 from the germline V gene are SGHAT and FQNNGV. The CDR3 here is CASSGDPGTVSSGANVLTF. CDR3 sequence (DNA): TGTGCCAGCAGCGGCGATCCTGGGACAGTGAGCTCTGGGGCCAACGTCCTGACTTTC.

The J gene is TRBJ1-6, the V gene TRBV9; D gene uncertain. Germline-derived CDR1 and CDR2 are SGDLS and YYNGEE. The CDR3 has 14 amino acids. V was cut by 0 bases and J by 9 bases, with 10 bases left in between. CDR3 in amino acids: CASSVGMGSSPLHF. The CDR3 nucleotides read TGTGCCAGCAGCGTAGGGATGGGGAGTTCACCCCTCCACTTT.

V gene TRBV28 combines with J gene TRBJ1-4, with D possibly TRBD1 on 5 matching bases. Between the trimmed V and J ends, which lost 5 bases and 4 bases, there was a span of 17 bases. This CDR3 contains 16 residues. Germline assignment: CDR1 MDHEN and CDR2 SYDVKM. CDR3 nucleotides: TGTGCCAGCAGTCCCACCCTAGACAGCATTAATGAAAAACTGTTTTTT. Residues: CASSPTLDSINEKLFF. The whole variable domain, filled in from reference TRBV28 and TRBJ1-4, reads DVKVTQSSRYLVKRTGEKVFLECVQDMDHENMFWYRQDPGLGLRLIYFSYDVKMKEKGDIPEGYSVSREKKERFSLILESASTNQTSMYLCASSPTLDSINEKLFFGSGTQLSVL.

The V gene is TRBV11-2, the J gene TRBJ2-7; 11 bases match TRBD1. Germline V gene data show CDR1 as SGHAT and CDR2 as FQNNGV. J gave up 3 bases and V 1 base, and 5 bases lay outside the gene matches. The CDR3 contains 16 residues. The CDR3 loop is CASSLATGTGGYEQYF. The CDR3 DNA is TGTGCCAGCAGCTTAGCCACCGGGACAGGGGGCTACGAGCAGTACTTC.

The V and J genes are TRBV6-2 or TRBV6-3 and TRBJ1-5, with a possible D match to TRBD1 (5 bases). V gave up 5 bases and J gave up 5 bases, with 16 bases separating them. This CDR3 has 15 residues. CDR1 and CDR2 from the germline V gene are MNHEY and SVGEGT. CDR3 in DNA: TGTGCCAGCAGTCGCCGACGGACACGAGATCAGCCCCAGCATTTT. This gives the protein CASSRRRTRDQPQHF.

The chain combines TRBV7-9 with TRBJ2-3, with 7 bases aligning to TRBD1. There are 20 residues in the CDR3. V trimming: 7 bases; J trimming: 0 bases; junction bases outside the gene matches: 22. Germline loops: CDR1 SEHNR, CDR2 FQNEAQ (reference sequence). The chain's CDR3 is CASTSQFIYGTAPSTDTQYF. The CDR3 bases are TGTGCCAGCACCAGTCAATTTATCTATGGGACAGCTCCTAGCACAGATACGCAGTATTTT. The full variable domain, its missing parts supplied by reference TRBV7-9 and TRBJ2-3, is DTGVSQNPRHKITKRGQNVTFRCDPISEHNRLYWYRQTLGQGPEFLTYFQNEAQLEKSRLLSDRFSAERPKGSFSTLEIQRTEQGDSAMYLCASTSQFIYGTAPSTDTQYFGPGTRLTVL.

This chain links TRBV20-1 with TRBJ2-7; 7 bases agree with TRBD2. Losses at the gene ends were 3 bases for V and 4 bases for J; bases not matched to a gene: 9. Germline lookup yields CDR1 DFQATT and CDR2 SNEGSKA (reference sequence). The CDR3 has 14 amino acids. CDR3 residues: CSASGRDYPYEQYF. CDR3 in DNA: TGCAGTGCTAGTGGGAGGGACTACCCTTACGAGCAGTACTTC.

This rearrangement joins TRBV5-1 to TRBJ1-5, with D perhaps TRBD1 (6 bases). V was clipped by 2 bases and J by 1 base, with 10 bases between them. Germline V lookup: CDR1 SGHRS, CDR2 YFSETQ. This CDR3 has 15 residues. CDR3 nucleotide sequence: TGCGCCAGCAGCTTTAGGGGGGGCAGCAATCAGCCCCAGCATTTT. Its protein product is CASSFRGGSNQPQHF.